Listed below are T cell receptor beta chains from one sample, sequenced in a study of identical twins. Each CDR3 protein is one row after TCRdb ran MiXCR on the 5' RACE reads. The sample consists of about 260,000 distinct CDR3 sequences, roughly 7% of them appearing once. These records were also assigned to another study, of yellow fever vaccine responses in identical twins.

Sequencing was performed on memory (CD45RO+) T cells sorted from blood. These receptors came from a woman under 30 in good health. Each CDR3 is given with its conserved first and last residue. Each record gives: J gene, D gene, clone size, V gene, CDR3 DNA, CDR3 protein. D genes are given only for firm matches. Clone sizes are given selectively: once, few, many, or a class where the clone is expanded.

>TRBJ1-1|.|many|TRBV20-1
TGCAGTGCTAGCTCTGACACCTGGAACACTGAAGCTTTCTTT
CSASSDTWNTEAFF
>TRBJ2-7|TRBD2|many|TRBV10-2
TGCGCCAGCACCGGACTAGGAGGCTACGAGCAGTACTTC
CASTGLGGYEQYF
>TRBJ2-5|.|few|TRBV6-1
TGTGCCAGCACCCCAAGGGAGGCTCAAGAGACCCAGTACTTC
CASTPREAQETQYF
>TRBJ1-5|.|many|TRBV6-1
TGTGCCAGCAGTGAAACAGTTTCAGCCCAGCCCCAGCATTTT
CASSETVSAQPQHF
>TRBJ2-3|.|many|TRBV12-3/TRBV12-4
TGTGCCAGCAGTTTAAGGGGCAGGGGCTGGGGCACAGATACGCAGTATTTT
CASSLRGRGWGTDTQYF
>TRBJ2-5|.|.|TRBV19
TGTGCCAGTAGTATGTGGCCCCCTCCGATGGGGACCCAGTACTTC
CASSMWPPPMGTQYF
>TRBJ2-1|.|.|TRBV11-2
TGTGCCAGCAGCCTCCACCGGGATTTACTTGAGCAGTTCTTC
CASSLHRDLLEQFF
>TRBJ2-1|.|.|TRBV20-1
TGCAGTGCTAGAGATCTCGGACAGCCCCATGAGCAGTTCTTC
CSARDLGQPHEQFF
>TRBJ2-3|.|many|TRBV11-2
TGTGCCAGCAGCCCTGGGTGGGAGACTAGCACAGATACGCAGTATTTT
CASSPGWETSTDTQYF
>TRBJ2-6|.|few|TRBV6-2/TRBV6-3
TGTGCCAGCAGTTACCATCAGGGGCCTGGGGCCAACGTCCTGACTTTC
CASSYHQGPGANVLTF